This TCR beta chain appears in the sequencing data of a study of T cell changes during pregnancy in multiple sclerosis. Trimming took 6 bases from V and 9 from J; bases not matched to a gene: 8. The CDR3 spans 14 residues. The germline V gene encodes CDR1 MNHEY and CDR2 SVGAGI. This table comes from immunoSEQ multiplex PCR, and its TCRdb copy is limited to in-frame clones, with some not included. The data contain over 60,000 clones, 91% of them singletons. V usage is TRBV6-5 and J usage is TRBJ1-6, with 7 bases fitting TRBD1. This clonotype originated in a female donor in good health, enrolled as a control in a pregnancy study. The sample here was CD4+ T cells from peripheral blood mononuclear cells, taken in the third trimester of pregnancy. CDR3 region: CASRRDREGSPLHF. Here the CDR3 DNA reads TGTGCCAGCAGGAGAGACAGGGAAGGTTCACCCCTCCACTTT.